This is a list of T cell receptor beta chains from one sample in a study of T-cell reconstitution after alpha-beta-depleted transplantation in children. MiXCR, run by TCRdb on the PCR reads, gives a single entry per CDR3 protein. Among a few hundred thousand distinct CDR3 sequences, around 13% were seen once, and the ten largest hold around 6%. Sequenced material: PBMCs from the stem cell graft donor, taken from the stem cell graft. The source is a human donor who donated a stem cell graft to a child with combined immunodeficiency. CDR3s include the opening cysteine and the closing phenylalanine or tryptophan. D genes are given only for firm matches. Clone size is not always given. Where it is, it says once, few, many or a class for expanded clones.

TRBV2	few	.	TRBJ2-7	TGTGCCAGCAGTGTCCTCGGGACCACCCCGGGAGAGCAGTACTTC	CASSVLGTTPGEQYF
TRBV12-3/TRBV12-4	.	TRBD1	TRBJ2-7	TGTGCCAGCAGCCAGCGGCACAGGGGGAATCCCGAGCAGTACTTC	CASSQRHRGNPEQYF
TRBV20-1	few	TRBD2	TRBJ2-2	TGCAGTGCTAGGAGGGTGCCTAGCGGGAGGGCCGAGGAGCTGTTTTTT	CSARRVPSGRAEELFF
TRBV5-1	many	TRBD2	TRBJ2-5	TGCGCCAGCAGCTTGGGAGGACTAGCGGCGCAAGAGACCCAGTACTTC	CASSLGGLAAQETQYF
TRBV6-2/TRBV6-3	.	TRBD1	TRBJ2-7	TGTGCCAGCAGTTACCGTCCGGGACAGGATCAAGGCTACGAGCAGTACTTC	CASSYRPGQDQGYEQYF
TRBV28	.	TRBD1	TRBJ1-5	TGTGCCAGCACGAGGGGGCGAGGGTATAGCAATCAGCCCCAGCATTTT	CASTRGRGYSNQPQHF
TRBV6-1	few	TRBD2	TRBJ2-3	TGTGCCAGCACGACGACTAGCGGGGGGGCCGAGAGCACAGATACGCAGTATTTT	CASTTTSGGAESTDTQYF
TRBV27	many	.	TRBJ2-1	TGTGCCAGCAGTCCCCGACAGCTGGGTGGCAATGAGCAGTTCTTC	CASSPRQLGGNEQFF
TRBV7-8	few	TRBD1	TRBJ2-7	TGTGCCAGCAGCCTTAGAGGCGGGACAGGGTCTCCCTACGAGCAGTACTTC	CASSLRGGTGSPYEQYF
TRBV29-1	many	TRBD1	TRBJ2-2	TGCAGCGTTACGGGACAGCTAAACACCGGGGAGCTGTTTTTT	CSVTGQLNTGELFF
TRBV9	.	.	TRBJ1-5	TGTGCCAGCAGCGTAGCTACTAATCAGCCCCAGCATTTT	CASSVATNQPQHF
TRBV7-9	once	.	TRBJ2-2	TGTGCCAGCAGCTTAATTGCCCCCGGGGAGCTGTTTTTT	CASSLIAPGELFF
TRBV9	few	.	TRBJ2-3	TGTGCCAGCGCCCGACAGATCAGGGCCACAGATACGCAGTATTTT	CASARQIRATDTQYF
TRBV11-2	few	.	TRBJ2-1	TGTGCCAGCAGCTACAATCCCTTAGCCCAGGAGCAGTTCTTC	CASSYNPLAQEQFF
TRBV28	many	TRBD2	TRBJ2-1	TGTGCCAGCAGTGCCGGGACTAGCGGGATCAATGAGCAGTTCTTC	CASSAGTSGINEQFF
TRBV18	.	TRBD1	TRBJ2-2	TGTGCCAGCTCGCTCGCCCTACAGGGGGCCGACACCGGGGAGCTGTTTTTT	CASSLALQGADTGELFF
TRBV12-3/TRBV12-4	many	TRBD1	TRBJ2-1	TGTGCCAGCAGTTTATCACAGGGGTGGGAGAATGAGCAGTTCTTC	CASSLSQGWENEQFF
TRBV4-1	few	.	TRBJ2-7	TGCGCCAGCAGCCAACATCTGACGGTCTCCTACGAGCAGTACTTC	CASSQHLTVSYEQYF
TRBV12-3/TRBV12-4	few	TRBD2	TRBJ2-3	TGTGCCAGCAGTCCCGCTGGAGGGAGGGATACAGATACGCAGTATTTT	CASSPAGGRDTDTQYF
TRBV7-2	.	TRBD2	TRBJ2-3	TGTGCCAGCAGCTTATTAGGCACTAGCGGCACAGATACGCAGTATTTT	CASSLLGTSGTDTQYF
TRBV27	.	.	TRBJ2-7	TGTGCCAGCAGTTCCGGGACAACTCCCTACGAGCAGTACTTC	CASSSGTTPYEQYF
TRBV7-2	.	TRBD2	TRBJ2-5	TGTGCCAGCAGCCTCTCTAGCGGGAGCCCACAAGAGACCCAGTACTTC	CASSLSSGSPQETQYF
TRBV9	many	TRBD1	TRBJ2-3	TGTGCCAGCAGCGTAGTCGGACAGGGGGCCGGCACAGATACGCAGTATTTT	CASSVVGQGAGTDTQYF
TRBV12-3/TRBV12-4	.	.	TRBJ2-4	TGTGCCAGCAGTTTGTCGGACGGACTAGCCAAAAACATTCAGTACTTC	CASSLSDGLAKNIQYF
TRBV7-6	.	.	TRBJ2-2	TGTGCCAGCAGCCCCCGCACTGATGACGGGGAGCTGTTTTTT	CASSPRTDDGELFF
TRBV6-5	many	.	TRBJ2-2	TGTGCCAGCAGTTACTCGATCGAGACAGGGAACACCGGGGAGCTGTTTTTT	CASSYSIETGNTGELFF
TRBV2	.	.	TRBJ2-7	TGTGCCAGCAGCGCTGTGACGGGACGGACAACCGAGCAGTACTTC	CASSAVTGRTTEQYF
TRBV12-3/TRBV12-4	few	TRBD2	TRBJ2-3	TGTGCCGCTGGCGGGAGGAGCACAGATACGCAGTATTTT	CAAGGRSTDTQYF
TRBV6-2/TRBV6-3	many	TRBD2	TRBJ2-1	TGTGCCAGCAGTTACCACCAGGGACTAGCGGTATACAATGAGCAGTTCTTC	CASSYHQGLAVYNEQFF
TRBV6-2/TRBV6-3	few	.	TRBJ2-7	TGTGCCAGCAGTCCGTCCGGGACATTCGAGCAGTACTTC	CASSPSGTFEQYF
TRBV20-1	.	TRBD2	TRBJ2-5	TGCAGTGCTCTTCTACTAGCGGGGAAAGAGACCCAGTACTTC	CSALLLAGKETQYF
TRBV6-2/TRBV6-3	few	TRBD1	TRBJ1-5	TGTGCCAGCACTAGGACAGGGTACAATCAGCCCCAGCATTTT	CASTRTGYNQPQHF
TRBV3-1	.	.	TRBJ1-2	TGTGCCAGCAGCCAAGACAGGGGCGGCTACACCTTC	CASSQDRGGYTF
TRBV9	few	TRBD1	TRBJ2-3	TGTGCCAGCAGCGTGGGACAGACAATCCCTCAGGGAGATACGCAGTATTTT	CASSVGQTIPQGDTQYF
TRBV4-3	.	TRBD2	TRBJ2-1	TGCGCCAGCAGCCAAGATCTCCGGGAGGTGTCCTACAATGAGCAGTTCTTC	CASSQDLREVSYNEQFF
TRBV7-6	few	.	TRBJ1-1	TGTGCCAGCAGCTCGGCATGGGGGGGCAACACTGAAGCTTTCTTT	CASSSAWGGNTEAFF
TRBV7-2	few	.	TRBJ2-3	TGTGCCAGCAGCTTAGGGAAGAAGACTAGCACAGATACGCAGTATTTT	CASSLGKKTSTDTQYF
TRBV27	many	.	TRBJ2-7	TGTGCCAGCAGTTTATCCAGGGGCTACGAGCAGTACTTC	CASSLSRGYEQYF
TRBV27	many	.	TRBJ2-5	TGTGCCAGCAGTCCCACGACTAAAATGGGGGAGACCCAGTACTTC	CASSPTTKMGETQYF
TRBV5-6	.	.	TRBJ2-5	TGTGCCAGCAGCTTGGGCCTCGGGGCGTGGGAGACCCAGTACTTC	CASSLGLGAWETQYF
TRBV7-2	few	.	TRBJ2-3	TGTGCCAGCAGCTCAATGGATACGCAGTATTTT	CASSSMDTQYF